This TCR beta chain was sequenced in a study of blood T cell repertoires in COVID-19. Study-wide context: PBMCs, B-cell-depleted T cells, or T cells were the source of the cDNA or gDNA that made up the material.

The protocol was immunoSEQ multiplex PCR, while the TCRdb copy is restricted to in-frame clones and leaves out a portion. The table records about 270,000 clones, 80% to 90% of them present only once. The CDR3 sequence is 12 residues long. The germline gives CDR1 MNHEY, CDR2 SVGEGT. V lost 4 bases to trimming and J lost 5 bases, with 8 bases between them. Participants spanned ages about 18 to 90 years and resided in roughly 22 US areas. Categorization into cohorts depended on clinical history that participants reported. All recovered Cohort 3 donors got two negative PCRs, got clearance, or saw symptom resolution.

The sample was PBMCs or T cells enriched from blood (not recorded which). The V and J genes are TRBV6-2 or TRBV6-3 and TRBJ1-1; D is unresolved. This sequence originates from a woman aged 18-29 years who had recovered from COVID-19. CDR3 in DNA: TGTGCCAGCAGTTTCGCGTGGACTGAAGCTTTCTTT. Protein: CASSFAWTEAFF.